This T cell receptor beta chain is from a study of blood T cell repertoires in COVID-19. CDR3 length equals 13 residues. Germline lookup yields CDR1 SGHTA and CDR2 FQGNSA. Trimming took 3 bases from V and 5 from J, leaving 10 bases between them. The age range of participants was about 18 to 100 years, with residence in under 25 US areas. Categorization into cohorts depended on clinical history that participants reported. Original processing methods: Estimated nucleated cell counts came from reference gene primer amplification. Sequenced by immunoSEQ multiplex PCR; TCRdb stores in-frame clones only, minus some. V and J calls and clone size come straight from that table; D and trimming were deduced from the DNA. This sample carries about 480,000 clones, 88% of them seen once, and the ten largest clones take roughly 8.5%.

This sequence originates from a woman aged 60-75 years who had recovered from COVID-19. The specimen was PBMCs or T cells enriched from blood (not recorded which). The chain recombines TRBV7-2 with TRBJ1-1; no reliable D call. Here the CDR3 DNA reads TGTGCCAGCAGCTTCTACGCTAGGACTGAAGCTTTCTTT. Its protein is CASSFYARTEAFF.